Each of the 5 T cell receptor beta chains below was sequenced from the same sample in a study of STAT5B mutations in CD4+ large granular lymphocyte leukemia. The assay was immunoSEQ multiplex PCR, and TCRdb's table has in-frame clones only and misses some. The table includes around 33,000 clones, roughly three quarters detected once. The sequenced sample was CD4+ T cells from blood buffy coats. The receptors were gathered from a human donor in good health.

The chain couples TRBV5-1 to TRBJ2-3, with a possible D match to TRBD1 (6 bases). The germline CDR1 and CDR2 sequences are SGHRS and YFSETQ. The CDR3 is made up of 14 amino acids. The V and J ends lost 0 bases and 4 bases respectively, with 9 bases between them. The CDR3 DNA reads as TGCGCCAGCAGCTTGGACAGGGCCCCAGATACGCAGTATTTT. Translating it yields CASSLDRAPDTQYF.

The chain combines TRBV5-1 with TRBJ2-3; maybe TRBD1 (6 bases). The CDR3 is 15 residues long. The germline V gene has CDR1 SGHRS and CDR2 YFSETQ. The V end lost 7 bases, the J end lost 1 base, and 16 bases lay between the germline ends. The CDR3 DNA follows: TGCGCCAGCCTTTACAGGGTTTGGGGCACAGATACGCAGTATTTT. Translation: CASLYRVWGTDTQYF.

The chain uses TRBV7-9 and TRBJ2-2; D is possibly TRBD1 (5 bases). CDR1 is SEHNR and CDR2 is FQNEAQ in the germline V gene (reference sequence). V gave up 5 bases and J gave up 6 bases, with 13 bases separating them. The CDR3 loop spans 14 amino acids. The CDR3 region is CASSIMQGPGELFF. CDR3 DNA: TGTGCCAGCAGCATCATGCAGGGTCCCGGGGAGCTGTTTTTT.

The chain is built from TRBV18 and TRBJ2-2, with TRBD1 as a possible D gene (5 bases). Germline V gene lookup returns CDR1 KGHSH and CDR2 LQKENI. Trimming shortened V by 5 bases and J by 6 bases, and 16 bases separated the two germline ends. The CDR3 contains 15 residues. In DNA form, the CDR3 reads TGTGCCAGCTCATCTACAGGTCTAATGGCCGGGGAGCTGTTTTTT. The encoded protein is CASSSTGLMAGELFF. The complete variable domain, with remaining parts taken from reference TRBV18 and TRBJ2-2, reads NAGVMQNPRHLVRRRGQEARLRCSPMKGHSHVYWYRQLPEEGLKFMVYLQKENIIDESGMPKERFSAEFPKEGPSILRIQQVVRGDSAAYFCASSSTGLMAGELFFGEGSRLTVL.

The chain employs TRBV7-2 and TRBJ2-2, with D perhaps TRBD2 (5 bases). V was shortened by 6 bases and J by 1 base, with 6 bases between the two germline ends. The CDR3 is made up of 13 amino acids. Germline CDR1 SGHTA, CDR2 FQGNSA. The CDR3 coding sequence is TGTGCCAGCAGTCGGGGGAACACCGGGGAGCTGTTTTTT. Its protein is CASSRGNTGELFF.